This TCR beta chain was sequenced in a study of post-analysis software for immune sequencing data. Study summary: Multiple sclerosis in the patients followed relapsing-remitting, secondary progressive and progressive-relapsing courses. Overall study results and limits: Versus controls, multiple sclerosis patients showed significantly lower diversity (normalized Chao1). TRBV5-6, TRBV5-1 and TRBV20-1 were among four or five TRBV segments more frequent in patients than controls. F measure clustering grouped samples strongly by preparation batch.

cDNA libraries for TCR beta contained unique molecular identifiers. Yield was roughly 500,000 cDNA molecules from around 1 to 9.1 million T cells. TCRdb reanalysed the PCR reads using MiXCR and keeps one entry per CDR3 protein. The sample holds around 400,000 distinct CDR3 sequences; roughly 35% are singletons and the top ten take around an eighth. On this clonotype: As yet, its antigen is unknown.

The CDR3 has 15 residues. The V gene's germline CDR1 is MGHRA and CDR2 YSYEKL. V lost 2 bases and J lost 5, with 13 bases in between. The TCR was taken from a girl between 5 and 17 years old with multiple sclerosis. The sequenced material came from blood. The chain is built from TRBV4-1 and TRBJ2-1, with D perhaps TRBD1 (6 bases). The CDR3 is CASSQYQTGNNEQFF. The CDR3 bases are TGCGCCAGCAGCCAATACCAAACAGGGAACAATGAGCAGTTCTTC.